The sample holds a few counts of the clone carrying this T cell receptor beta chain. Germline CDR1 PRHDT, CDR2 FYEKMQ (reference sequence). The V gene end was trimmed by 1 base and the J gene end by 9 bases; junction bases not matched to a gene: 4. The CDR3 length is 13 residues. The sample comes from a study of OX40 agonist ivuxolimab in advanced cancers. Generated by immunoSEQ multiplex PCR, the TCRdb table keeps only in-frame clones and is missing some. Of under 70,000 clones in the sample, 75% to 90% were seen once. The TCR was taken from an adult with an advanced solid tumor such as melanoma, head and neck, liver or kidney cancer. The specimen comprised CD4+ or CD8+ T cells sorted from blood, sampled in a trial of the OX40 agonist ivuxolimab. The V gene is TRBV13, the J gene TRBJ2-3; TRBD2 matches at 7 bases. CDR3 nucleotides: TGTGCCAGCAGCTTAGACCCTAGCGGCACGCAGTATTTT. Translating it yields CASSLDPSGTQYF.